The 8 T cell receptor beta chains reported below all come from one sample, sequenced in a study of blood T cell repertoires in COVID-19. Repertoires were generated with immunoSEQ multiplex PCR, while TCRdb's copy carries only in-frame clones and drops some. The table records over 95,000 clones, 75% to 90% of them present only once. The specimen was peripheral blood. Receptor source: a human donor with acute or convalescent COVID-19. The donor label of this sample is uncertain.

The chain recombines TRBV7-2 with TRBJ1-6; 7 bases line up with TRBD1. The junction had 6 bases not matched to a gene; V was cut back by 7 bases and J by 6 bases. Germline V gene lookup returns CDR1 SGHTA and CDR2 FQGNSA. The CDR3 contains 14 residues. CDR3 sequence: CASKRGQSNSPLHF. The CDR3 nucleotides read TGTGCCAGCAAAAGGGGACAGAGTAATTCACCCCTCCACTTT. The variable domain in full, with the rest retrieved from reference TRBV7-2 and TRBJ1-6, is GAGVSQSPSNKVTEKGKDVELRCDPISGHTALYWYRQSLGQGLEFLIYFQGNSAPDKSGLPSDRFSAERTGGSVSTLTIQRTQQEDSAVYLCASKRGQSNSPLHFGNGTRLTVT.

In nucleotides, the CDR3 is TGCGCCAGCAGCCAAGATGGGGGGGACCCACTCTACGAGCAGTACTTC. Its translation is CASSQDGGDPLYEQYF. The gene calls are TRBV4-3 and TRBJ2-7, with TRBD2 identical over 7 bases. There are 16 residues in the CDR3. V lost 0 bases, J lost 3 bases, and 8 bases stayed unmatched. Germline loops: CDR1 LGHNA, CDR2 YSLEER.

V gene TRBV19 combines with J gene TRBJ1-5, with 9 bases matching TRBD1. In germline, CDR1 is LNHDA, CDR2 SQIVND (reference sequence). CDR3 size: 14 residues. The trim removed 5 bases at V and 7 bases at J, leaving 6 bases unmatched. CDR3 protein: CASSQQGAGQPQHF. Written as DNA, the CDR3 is TGTGCCAGTAGTCAACAGGGGGCGGGACAGCCCCAGCATTTT.

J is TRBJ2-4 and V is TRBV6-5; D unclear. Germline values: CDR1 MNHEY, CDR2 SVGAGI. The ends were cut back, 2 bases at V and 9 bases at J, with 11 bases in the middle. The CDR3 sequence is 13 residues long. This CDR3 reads CASSYGMTGIQYF. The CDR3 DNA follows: TGTGCCAGCAGTTACGGCATGACGGGCATTCAGTACTTC.

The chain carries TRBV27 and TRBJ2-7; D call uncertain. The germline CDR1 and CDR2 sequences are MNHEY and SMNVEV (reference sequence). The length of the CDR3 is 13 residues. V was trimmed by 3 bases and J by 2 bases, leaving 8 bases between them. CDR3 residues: CASSFGRTYEQYF. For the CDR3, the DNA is TGTGCCAGCAGTTTCGGCAGGACCTACGAGCAGTACTTC.

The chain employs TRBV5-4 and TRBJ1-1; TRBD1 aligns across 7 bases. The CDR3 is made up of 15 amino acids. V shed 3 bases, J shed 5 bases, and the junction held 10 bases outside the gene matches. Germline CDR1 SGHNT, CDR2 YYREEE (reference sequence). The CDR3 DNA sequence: TGTGCCAGCAGCTCACCACCTGACAGGGAAACTGAAGCTTTCTTT. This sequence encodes CASSSPPDRETEAFF. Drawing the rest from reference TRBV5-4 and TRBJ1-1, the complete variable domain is ETGVTQSPTHLIKTRGQQVTLRCSSQSGHNTVSWYQQALGQGPQFIFQYYREEENGRGNFPPRFSGLQFPNYSSELNVNALELDDSALYLCASSSPPDRETEAFFGQGTRLTVV.

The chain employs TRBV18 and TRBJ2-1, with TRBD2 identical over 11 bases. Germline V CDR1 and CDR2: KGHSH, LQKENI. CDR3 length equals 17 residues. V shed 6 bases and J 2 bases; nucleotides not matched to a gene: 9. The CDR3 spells CASSKPGLAVAYNEQFF. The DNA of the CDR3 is TGTGCCAGCTCGAAACCGGGACTAGCGGTAGCCTACAATGAGCAGTTCTTC.

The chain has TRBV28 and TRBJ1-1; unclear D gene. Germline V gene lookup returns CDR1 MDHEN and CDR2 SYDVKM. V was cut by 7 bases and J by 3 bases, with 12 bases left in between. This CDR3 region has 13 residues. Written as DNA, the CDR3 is TGTGCCAGCATCACCGCTCAGTACACTGAAGCTTTCTTT. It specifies CASITAQYTEAFF.